The following is a T cell receptor (beta chain) sequence with its context. Making the TCR beta libraries involved quantitative 5'-RACE with molecular barcodes. TCRdb independently ran MiXCR on the 5' RACE reads; one entry per CDR3 protein. The table has 200,000 to 300,000 distinct CDR3 sequences, about 11% seen once. The CDR3 runs to 18 residues. Trimming stripped 0 bases from V and 0 bases from J, with 15 bases between. Germline CDR1 reads SGHRS; CDR2 reads YFSETQ. This entry comes from a study of CD8 T cells in ankylosing spondylitis. Sequenced input: blood, either unsorted or a sorted T cell fraction (not recorded which). This TCR was recovered from a male donor with ankylosing spondylitis or in good health (not recorded which). The genes are TRBV5-1 and TRBJ2-2; D tentatively reads TRBD1 or TRBD2 (5 bases each). CDR3 coding DNA: TGCGCCAGCAGCTTGGGGGTCCGGGGACCTTCGAACACCGGGGAGCTGTTTTTT. It specifies CASSLGVRGPSNTGELFF.